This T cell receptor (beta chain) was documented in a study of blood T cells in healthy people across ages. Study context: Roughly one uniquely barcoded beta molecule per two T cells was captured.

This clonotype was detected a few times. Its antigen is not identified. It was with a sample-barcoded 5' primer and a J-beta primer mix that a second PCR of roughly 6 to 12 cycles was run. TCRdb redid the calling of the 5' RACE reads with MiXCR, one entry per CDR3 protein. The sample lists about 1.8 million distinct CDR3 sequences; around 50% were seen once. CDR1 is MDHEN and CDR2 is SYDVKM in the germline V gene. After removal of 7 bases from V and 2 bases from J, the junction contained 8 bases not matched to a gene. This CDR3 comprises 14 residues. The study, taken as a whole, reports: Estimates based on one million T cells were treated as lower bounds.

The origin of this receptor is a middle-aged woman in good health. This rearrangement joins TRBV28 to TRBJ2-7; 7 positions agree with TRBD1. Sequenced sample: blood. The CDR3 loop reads CASTPDRVAYEQYF. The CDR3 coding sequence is TGTGCCAGCACGCCTGACAGGGTTGCCTACGAGCAGTACTTC.